This entry concerns a single TCR beta chain. As yet, its antigen is unknown. These data originate in a study of T cells in localized non-small cell lung cancer. Study outcomes and limitations: A median of 57 clones ranked among the top 100 in tumor appeared in adjacent lung. The greatest T cell clonality was found in uninvolved adjacent lung (higher than in tumor). Density of T cells in blood, when higher, went with longer overall survival. Heterogeneity within the tumor remains possible, as just one region underwent sequencing.

Measured with immunoSEQ multiplex PCR; TCRdb has only the in-frame clones, and not every one. The sample holds around 36,000 clones, roughly 80% seen once. The J segment lost 9 bases and the V segment lost 7 bases, leaving 14 bases of the junction unmatched. Germline CDR1 and CDR2: MNHEY and SMNVEV (reference sequence). This CDR3 has 14 amino acids. V and J are TRBV27 and TRBJ1-1; TRBD1 aligns across 7 bases. This TCR was sampled from a woman aged 35-75 years with stage II squamous cell lung carcinoma. Sequencing was performed on PBMCs, taken before any cancer treatment. CDR3 sequence (DNA): TGTGCCAGCAACCCTACGGTAGGGGGCGGGAAAGCTTTCTTT. It translates to CASNPTVGGGKAFF.